This TCR beta chain was identified in a study of cytomegalovirus exposure and HLA in healthy donors. General study results and limits: A list of 150 or so TCR beta chains associated with cytomegalovirus was given.

The CDR3 totals 16 residues. With 6 bases removed from V and 0 bases from J, the gap between germline ends came to 17 bases. Germline assignment: CDR1 SEHNR and CDR2 FQNEAQ (reference sequence). Amplification used 60 Vbeta primers and 13 Jbeta primers. Sequencing used immunoSEQ multiplex PCR; TCRdb keeps in-frame clones, though not all of them. This table has about 180,000 clones, roughly 78% appearing once. With respect to this clone: Its antigen is unknown.

The source of this sequence is a woman under 40 in good health and CMV-seronegative. The rearrangement links TRBV7-9 to TRBJ1-1, with D possibly TRBD1 on 6 matching bases. The sample consisted of PBMCs. The CDR3: CASSSRGGRMNTEAFF. Here the CDR3 DNA reads TGTGCCAGCAGTTCCCGCGGGGGGCGCATGAACACTGAAGCTTTCTTT. Full variable domain (missing parts from reference TRBV7-9 and TRBJ1-1): DTGVSQNPRHKITKRGQNVTFRCDPISEHNRLYWYRQTLGQGPEFLTYFQNEAQLEKSRLLSDRFSAERPKGSFSTLEIQRTEQGDSAMYLCASSSRGGRMNTEAFFGQGTRLTVV.